The clone carrying this TCR beta chain has a single count. These data are taken from a study of blood T cell repertoires in COVID-19. Study summary: The origin of the acute and convalescent COVID-19 samples was the United States, Italy and Spain. T cells, B-cell-depleted T cells, or PBMCs supplied cDNA or gDNA.

In the original processing: Nucleated cell counts were estimated from reference gene primer amplification. Data came from immunoSEQ multiplex PCR; TCRdb stores just in-frame clones and leaves some out. V and J calls and clone size are given by that table; D and trimming were obtained from the DNA. The repertoire has 110,000 or so clones, 80% to 90% of them found once; the top ten carry around a quarter. The junction had 4 bases not matched to a gene; V was cut back by 4 bases and J by 5 bases. This CDR3 spans 14 amino acids. Per germline, CDR1 SGHRS and CDR2 YFSETQ. Sample: peripheral blood. The gene calls are TRBV5-1 and TRBJ2-3; 10 bases align to TRBD1. The receptor's source is a man in his 70s with active or convalescent COVID-19. The CDR3 here is CASSAGQGKDTQYF. The CDR3 DNA reads TGCGCCAGCAGCGCGGGACAGGGGAAAGATACGCAGTATTTT.